This T cell receptor beta chain was sequenced for a study of CDR3 diversity in severe acne. This CDR3 region has 15 residues. With V trimmed by 1 base and J by 0 bases, 1 base remained unmatched. Germline loops: CDR1 LGHNA, CDR2 YNFKEQ. TCRdb reprocessed the PCR reads with MiXCR, giving one entry per CDR3 protein. The sample has over 100,000 distinct CDR3 sequences; around 56% are singletons. Only a few counts were recorded for this clonotype. This sequence was found in a male donor with acne. The chain links TRBV4-2 to TRBJ2-5; 8 bases are shared with TRBD1. Sequencing used blood. CDR3 region: CASSQGGQDQETQYF. The CDR3, as DNA: TGTGCCAGCAGCCAAGGGGGACAGGACCAAGAGACCCAGTACTTC.